This is a list of T cell receptor beta chains from one sample in a study of cytomegalovirus exposure and HLA in healthy donors. Assay: immunoSEQ multiplex PCR; the TCRdb copy retains only in-frame clones and omits some. The sample includes roughly 290,000 clones, around 90% of them seen just once. What was sequenced was PBMCs. The receptors were gathered from a woman under 30 in good health and CMV-seronegative. CDR3s include the opening cysteine and the closing phenylalanine or tryptophan. A D gene is named only where the DNA matches it firmly. The listing skips clone size in some rows; elsewhere it reads once, few, many or a size class.

J	size	V	D	CDR3	DNA
TRBJ2-1	NA	TRBV5-1	TRBD2	CASSQTSGGAGEQFF	TGCGCCAGCAGCCAGACTAGCGGGGGGGCCGGGGAGCAGTTCTTC
TRBJ2-1	few	TRBV2	TRBD2	CASRFIAGGDNEQFF	TGTGCCAGCAGATTCATAGCGGGGGGGGACAATGAGCAGTTCTTC
TRBJ2-5	NA	TRBV27	NA	CASSFYRDPQETQYF	TGTGCCAGCAGTTTCTACAGGGATCCCCAAGAGACCCAGTACTTC
TRBJ1-4	NA	TRBV5-1	NA	CASSLDVQGRGEKLFF	TGCGCCAGCAGCTTGGACGTCCAGGGCAGGGGTGAAAAACTGTTTTTT
TRBJ1-5	NA	TRBV7-9	NA	CSSSRTRGLRNQPQHF	TGTTCCAGCAGCCGAACGCGGGGGCTTCGCAATCAGCCCCAGCATTTT
TRBJ1-2	NA	TRBV29-1	NA	CSVPGSAVNYGYTF	TGCAGCGTTCCGGGGTCGGCGGTGAACTATGGCTACACCTTC
TRBJ2-1	NA	TRBV18	TRBD1	CASSRPGQGHYEQFF	TGTGCCAGCTCACGACCGGGACAGGGGCATTATGAGCAGTTCTTC
TRBJ2-1	NA	TRBV2	TRBD2	CASSVGGGPAYNEQFF	TGTGCCAGCAGCGTCGGCGGGGGGCCCGCCTACAATGAGCAGTTCTTC
TRBJ2-2	NA	TRBV2	NA	CASRTVNTGELFF	TGTGCCAGCAGGACTGTGAACACCGGGGAGCTGTTTTTT
TRBJ2-7	once	TRBV4-2	NA	CASSQTFNSGEQYF	TGTGCCAGCAGCCAAACTTTTAACTCCGGCGAGCAGTACTTC
TRBJ1-5	NA	TRBV19	NA	CASSMGGNGQPQHF	TGTGCCAGTAGTATGGGAGGGAATGGTCAGCCCCAGCATTTT
TRBJ2-7	NA	TRBV6-1	TRBD1	CASSLSGQGHEQYF	TGTGCCAGCAGTTTATCGGGACAGGGCCACGAGCAGTACTTC
TRBJ1-2	NA	TRBV10-3	NA	CAINKKTSDSSYGYTF	TGTGCCATCAACAAGAAAACAAGTGACAGCTCCTATGGCTACACCTTC
TRBJ2-7	NA	TRBV5-6	TRBD1	CASRSPGQGFYEQYF	TGTGCCAGCAGGTCACCGGGACAGGGTTTCTACGAGCAGTACTTC
TRBJ1-2	NA	TRBV5-6	NA	CASSKLDMLLWGYTF	TGTGCCAGCAGCAAATTGGACATGTTATTATGGGGCTACACCTTC
TRBJ2-7	NA	TRBV5-1	NA	CASSFGTPSYEQYF	TGCGCCAGCAGCTTCGGGACACCTTCCTACGAGCAGTACTTC
TRBJ2-1	NA	TRBV5-8	NA	CASSLRDRHYNEQFF	TGTGCCAGCAGCTTGCGCGACAGGCACTACAATGAGCAGTTCTTC
TRBJ1-5	few	TRBV6-6	NA	CASSHRQNSNQPQHF	TGTGCCAGCAGCCACCGACAAAATAGCAATCAGCCCCAGCATTTT
TRBJ2-3	NA	TRBV5-6	NA	CASSFPTSPSTDTQCF	TGTGCCAGCAGCTTCCCCACTAGCCCCAGCACAGATACGCAGTGTTTT
TRBJ2-5	NA	TRBV2	TRBD2	CASSETSLQTQYF	TGTGCCAGCAGTGAGACTAGCTTGCAGACCCAGTACTTC
TRBJ2-1	NA	TRBV25-1	TRBD2	CARPPSGGLAGNYNEQFF	TGTGCCCGGCCCCCCTCAGGGGGACTAGCGGGGAACTACAATGAGCAGTTCTTC
TRBJ2-1	NA	TRBV5-6	NA	CASSFGRGPLREQFF	TGTGCCAGCAGCTTCGGGCGGGGGCCCCTGAGGGAGCAGTTCTTC
TRBJ1-2	NA	TRBV19	NA	CASSITDNYGYTF	TGTGCCAGTAGTATTACAGATAACTATGGCTACACCTTC
TRBJ1-5	NA	TRBV15	NA	CATSRLPDRKNQPQHF	TGTGCCACCAGCAGACTCCCAGACAGGAAAAATCAGCCCCAGCATTTT
TRBJ1-1	NA	TRBV5-1	TRBD1	CASSLGVQGGTEAFF	TGCGCCAGCAGCTTGGGGGTTCAGGGGGGCACTGAAGCTTTCTTT
TRBJ2-7	NA	TRBV2	NA	CASSDSDYEQYF	TGTGCCAGCAGTGATTCTGACTACGAGCAGTACTTC
TRBJ2-1	NA	TRBV9	TRBD1	CASSVWDSSYNEQFF	TGTGCCAGCAGCGTCTGGGACAGCTCCTACAATGAGCAGTTCTTC
TRBJ1-5	NA	TRBV28	NA	CASSLGPGYNQPQHF	TGTGCCAGCAGTTTAGGTCCAGGGTACAATCAGCCCCAGCATTTT
TRBJ1-1	NA	TRBV2	NA	CASSDIQGLGF	TGTGCCAGCAGTGATATCCAGGGCCTAGGCTTT
TRBJ2-1	NA	TRBV12-5	TRBD2	CASGRSSGGTWYEQFF	TGTGCTAGTGGCCGTTCGAGCGGGGGGACATGGTATGAGCAGTTCTTC
TRBJ1-3	once	TRBV5-1	TRBD1	CASSPTGNSGNTIYF	TGCGCCAGCAGCCCGACAGGGAACTCTGGAAACACCATATATTTT
TRBJ1-2	NA	TRBV13	TRBD1	CASSLGTGYNTYGYTF	TGTGCCAGCAGCCTGGGGACAGGCTATAACACTTATGGCTACACCTTC
TRBJ2-5	NA	TRBV28	NA	CASRGGTTGTQYF	TGTGCCAGCAGGGGAGGGACAACTGGGACCCAGTACTTC
TRBJ1-1	NA	TRBV2	NA	CASSEWRTEAFF	TGTGCCAGCAGTGAATGGAGAACTGAAGCTTTCTTT